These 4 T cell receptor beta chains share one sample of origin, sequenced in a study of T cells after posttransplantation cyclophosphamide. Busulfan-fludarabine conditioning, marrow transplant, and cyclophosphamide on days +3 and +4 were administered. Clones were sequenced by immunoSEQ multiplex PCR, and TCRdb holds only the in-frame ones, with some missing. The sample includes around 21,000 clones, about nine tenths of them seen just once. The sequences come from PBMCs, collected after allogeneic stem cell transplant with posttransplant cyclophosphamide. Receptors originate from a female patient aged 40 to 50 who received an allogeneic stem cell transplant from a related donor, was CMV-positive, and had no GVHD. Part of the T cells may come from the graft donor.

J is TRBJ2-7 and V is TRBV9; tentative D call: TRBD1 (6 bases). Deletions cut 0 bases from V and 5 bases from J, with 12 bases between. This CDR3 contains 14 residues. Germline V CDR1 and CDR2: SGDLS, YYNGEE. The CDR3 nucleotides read TGTGCCAGCAGCGTAGTAGGGACAAGCGACGAGCAGTACTTC. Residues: CASSVVGTSDEQYF.

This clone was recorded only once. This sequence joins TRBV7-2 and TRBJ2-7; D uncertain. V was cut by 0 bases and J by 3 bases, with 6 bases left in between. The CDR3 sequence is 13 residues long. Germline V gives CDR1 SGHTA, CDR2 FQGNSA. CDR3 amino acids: CASSLASVYEQYF. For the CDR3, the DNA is TGTGCCAGCAGCTTAGCCAGCGTCTACGAGCAGTACTTC.

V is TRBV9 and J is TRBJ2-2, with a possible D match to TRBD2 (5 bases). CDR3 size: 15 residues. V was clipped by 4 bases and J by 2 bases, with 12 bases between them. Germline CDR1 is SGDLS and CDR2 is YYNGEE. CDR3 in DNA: TGTGCCAGCAGCTCTAGCTCATTAAACACCGGGGAGCTGTTTTTT. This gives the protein CASSSSSLNTGELFF.

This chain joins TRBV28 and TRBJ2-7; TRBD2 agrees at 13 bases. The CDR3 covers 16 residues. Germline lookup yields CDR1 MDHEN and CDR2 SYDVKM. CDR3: CVGVGTSGTFSYEQYF. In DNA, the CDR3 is TGTGTGGGGGTCGGGACTAGCGGGACCTTTTCCTACGAGCAGTACTTC.